This entry features one TCR beta chain sequence. In its sample, this clone was seen once. What antigen it recognizes has not been identified. No base quality information exists; no much larger clone differs at one position. CDR1 and CDR2 were assigned from the germline V gene (reference sequence) as SGHNT and YYREEE. Counted from cysteine to phenylalanine, this CDR3 has 15 amino acids. CDR3 DNA is the only sequence kept; it has 45 bases, read in frame from the first base. The V end loses 2 bases and the J end loses 1 base, and a stretch of 12 bases separates them. The sample comes from a study of cytomegalovirus exposure and HLA in healthy donors (dated by TCRdb to about 2017). With respect to the entire study: According to an earlier analysis of around 600 of the donors, about 179 million T cells yielded over 100 million unique TCR beta sequences and more than 250 Gb of sequence data. About 300 gigabases of sequencing data and around 87 million unique TCR sequences were included in an early release covering under 650 HLA-typed donors. Of the approximately 400 genotyped donors, roughly 85% fell in the genetic ancestry cluster associated with self-reported Caucasian donors. The aim of the study was to test whether cataloging public T cell receptors could identify signatures of past pathogen exposure. The study used immunosequencing to profile the T cell repertoires of approximately 630 subjects and linked those repertoires to cytomegalovirus serostatus. In addition to the first cohort of 666 subjects, a separate validation cohort of approximately 130 different subjects was used. To predict cytomegalovirus infection status, the study combined high-throughput TCR immunosequencing, statistical association of individual TCRs with disease status, and machine learning. A later analysis re-analyzed previously published TCR beta repertoires from roughly 630 donors and added high-resolution HLA genotyping to study TCR occurrence patterns. Rather than using new phenotypic data, the later analysis identified candidate immune exposures from TCR beta sequences and from how often those sequences occurred across donors. An earlier analysis of around 580 of the donors used high-throughput TCR beta sequencing to judge whether each TCR beta V gene segment behaved as functional or pseudogenic. Donor age, sex, ethnicity and CMV serostatus were compiled together with the repertoire data. In a later genetic analysis, genome-wide SNP genotypes for about three fifths of the 666 donors were used, and that subset was treated as a discovery cohort. Every repertoire in the discovery cohort had been generated on one and the same sequencing platform. Both class I and class II loci were covered by HLA typing, at four-digit resolution. The number of donors typed differed by locus, with about 620-630 for A, B, C, DRB1 and DQB1, 522 for DQA1, 606 for DPA1, and about 450 for DPB1. A few DR-DQ haplotypes were treated as single units for association and clustering because of strong linkage in the cohort. Among 398 genotyped donors of the cohort, an average of around 240,000 unique TCR beta nucleotide sequences were sequenced per donor, roughly 18% of them non-productive.

Library generation was performed with the immunoSEQ multiplex PCR assay. A mixture of 60 forward primers for TCR Vbeta segments and 13 reverse primers for TCR Jbeta segments was used in the multiplex PCR. Amplification of the CDR3 region of rearranged TCR beta genes was performed with a multiplex PCR assay on genomic DNA. The amplified TCR beta libraries were sequenced on the Illumina HiSeq System as 87-base-pair reads. On the authors' methods: Across the 670 or so repertoires, a later analysis counted 60 million to 90 million unique TCR beta chains, 9.5 million to 13 million of which were shared by at least two donors. Raw reads were error-corrected and collapsed into unique sequences with a nearest-neighbor algorithm that merged closely related sequences to remove PCR and sequencing errors. To assign V, D and J gene segments, CDR3 sequences were aligned to IMGT reference sequences. For a sequence to be retained, a match of at least six nucleotides was required to both a V gene segment and a J gene segment. Rearrangements were called productive when the CDR3 lacked stop codons and stayed in frame with V and J; all others were non-productive. Following IMGT convention, CDR3 was defined as the stretch from the second conserved V-encoded cysteine up to the conserved J-encoded phenylalanine. The earlier analysis of about 610 of the donors excluded any sequence lacking an unambiguous match to a single V gene segment. An earlier analysis of roughly 590 of the donors called V segments functional above 56.7% productive rearrangements and segregating when the between-donor standard deviation exceeded 5%. A statistical classification framework was built for diagnosing cytomegalovirus status from the catalog of TCR beta chain sequences. In a later analysis, V and J genes were assigned by comparing TCR nucleotide sequences against IMGT/GENE-DB human TR gene sequences. In a later analysis, CDR3 sequences and most-parsimonious VDJ recombination scenarios were assigned using the TCRdist pipeline. In a later analysis, every TCR beta chain was defined by the combination of its CDR3 amino acid sequence and its V-gene family, and reads without a unique V-gene family were dropped. To address suspected cross-contamination and a sequencing artifact, a later analysis removed 550 to 750 highly shared, low-generation-probability nucleotide sequences. In a later analysis, a clonal expansion index for each public chain was calculated from normalized within-repertoire ranks of inferred template counts. In a later analysis, generation probabilities were computed using a VDJ recombination model fitted to out-of-frame rearrangements, and the results were checked against IGoR. A later analysis scored TCR-TCR, TCR-HLA and TCR-CMV co-occurrence with hypergeometric tests, applying a repertoire-size bias correction to TCR pairs. In a later analysis, false discovery rates were estimated by permuting HLA or CMV assignments 20 times. In a later analysis, co-occurring TCRs were grouped using DBSCAN, with TCRdist sequence similarity added in when clustering inside HLA-allele-positive subsets. Repertoires with fewer than 30,000 or more than 120,000 public chains, plus five repertoires with anomalous nucleotide sharing, were excluded from co-occurrence clustering. The clones in this table, taken by TCRdb from immuneACCESS, are in-frame only. Not every clone is retained; where verified, under half of the shortfall comes from an unresolved V gene, and the cause of the rest is unknown. V, J and clone size derive from that table, while D and trimming were established from the DNA sequence. The sample yields 150,000 or so clones; 60% to 85% were counted once. Over 3% of the sample rests with the top ten.

The cohort comprised 550 to 700 healthy bone marrow donors. At the time of sampling, every cohort member was nominally healthy, though immune exposures that went unrecorded were likely present. The donor tested CMV seropositive and was one of the 289 seropositive cohort members. Every donor gave a peripheral blood sample, and the peripheral blood mononuclear cells from that sample were used for TCR beta sequencing. Genomic DNA was extracted from the blood cell samples with the Qiagen DNeasy Blood Extraction Kit. The paper as a whole reports these results and caveats: The sequencing pipeline was judged likely to have produced a cluster of highly shared sequence variants as a technical artifact. This cohort had only TCR beta chains sequenced, and the lack of alpha or paired-chain data limited which features could be detected. Because some donors lacked HLA typing at each locus, the association tests relied only on the typed subset. In a later genetic analysis, fewer N-insertions in productive TCRs were reported among donors in an Asian-associated ancestry cluster than the approximately 630-donor mean. The authors suggested that the approach could potentially be generalized to other disease states and immunological phenotypes. Compared with equally common non-associated chains, HLA-associated TCR beta chains in a later analysis were more clonally expanded and had lower generation probabilities. A further reported finding was that TCR beta sequences accurately predicted the HLA-A and HLA-B alleles for most subjects in the first cohort. In a later analysis, TCR association rates were found to vary across HLA loci, with the most associated TCRs seen for DRB1 alleles and the fewest for HLA-C alleles. Most TCR sequences were observed very rarely across donors, whereas some public TCRs were present in many individuals. In vitro tests confirmed that three of the cytomegalovirus-associated TCR beta chains recognize cytomegalovirus antigens. Correlated functional status among segregating V segments might reflect linkage disequilibrium, but an unknown experimental factor could not be ruled out. Immune exposure information for the cohort was limited to CMV serostatus. The classifier was reported to diagnose cytomegalovirus status with high specificity and sensitivity in both the original and validation cohorts. A later analysis associated 16,951 TCR beta sequences with specific HLA alleles at a false discovery rate of 0.05. The earlier analysis of approximately 590 of the donors excluded some 16 rarely observed V segments, including chromosome 9 orphons, because counts were too low. A total of fewer than 200 TCR beta chains were listed by the study as associated with cytomegalovirus. Most CMV-associated TCR beta chains appeared to be HLA-restricted in a later analysis, and the HLA associations seemed to be driven largely by CMV exposure. A later analysis reported that several top co-occurrence clusters appeared linked to parvovirus B19, influenza, CMV and Epstein-Barr virus. The 87-base-pair reads could not distinguish some IMGT-functional V segments, including TRBV6-2 and TRBV6-3, so those segments were excluded. An association between a missense DCLRE1C variant and V-gene and J-gene trimming of TCR beta chains was found in a later genetic analysis and replicated in an independent cohort. Assigning TCR associations to individual alleles was difficult when HLA alleles, especially DR and DQ, strongly co-occurred. The presence/absence analyses assumed that sequencing depth was roughly uniform across donors, and that assumption may not be true. Broadly in line with IMGT annotations, most TCR beta V segments showed up in productive rearrangements about 87% or about 30% of the time in an earlier analysis of approximately 640 of the donors.

The sample consisted of PBMCs. This sequence was found in a woman aged 45 to 65 in good health and CMV-seropositive. Recombination linked TRBV5-4 to TRBJ1-1; TRBD1 is possibly the D segment (5 matching bases). The sequenced DNA is TGTGCCAGCAGCTTCCCAGGGAGGGGGAACACTGAAGCTTTCTTT. The resulting protein is CASSFPGRGNTEAFF.